The 14 T cell receptor beta chains in this list originate from one sample, sequenced in a study of identical twins. Each CDR3 protein is one row after TCRdb ran MiXCR on the 5' RACE reads. The sample holds approximately 590,000 distinct CDR3 sequences, 9.6% seen once. The same sample was also used in a study of yellow fever vaccine responses in identical twins.

Sequenced: PBMCs. The receptors come from a woman in her late teens or twenties in good health.

This clonotype has more than one count but fewer than ten. The J gene is TRBJ2-3, the V gene TRBV10-3; tentatively, D is TRBD1 (6 bases). CDR1 and CDR2 (germline): ENHRY, SYGVKD. CDR3 length equals 12 residues. Trimming pared 4 bases from V and 11 bases from J, leaving 13 bases between. The CDR3 nucleotides are TGTGCCATCAGTGGGGGACACGAAGTGCAGTATTTT. Translation gives CAISGGHEVQYF.

This sequence joins TRBV5-8 and TRBJ1-5, with TRBD1 matching 12 bases. This CDR3 is built from 16 residues. CDR1 SGHTS and CDR2 YDEGEE come from the germline V gene. J was trimmed by 4 bases and V by 0 bases; bases with no gene match: 2. In nucleotides, the CDR3 is TGTGCCAGCAGCTTGGTGGGACAGGGGGCAAATCAGCCCCAGCATTTT. It translates to CASSLVGQGANQPQHF. Full variable domain (missing parts from reference TRBV5-8 and TRBJ1-5): EAGVTQSPTHLIKTRGQQATLRCSPISGHTSVYWYQQALGLGLQFLLWYDEGEERNRGNFPPRFSGRQFPNYSSELNVNALELEDSALYLCASSLVGQGANQPQHFGDGTRLSIL.

In this sample, this clonotype turned up many times. The chain recombines TRBV11-1 with TRBJ2-1, with D perhaps given as TRBD1 or TRBD2 (6 bases each). The V end was cut by 6 bases, the J end by 0 bases, with 21 bases between. This CDR3 is 18 amino acids long. The germline V gene has CDR1 SGHAT and CDR2 FQDESV (reference sequence). The CDR3 sequence: CASRPPGGLDSSYNEQFF. CDR3 bases: TGTGCCAGCAGACCACCCGGGGGCCTCGATAGCTCCTACAATGAGCAGTTCTTC.

This clonotype was observed at least ten times. The chain combines TRBV4-1 with TRBJ2-1; perhaps TRBD1 as D (5 bases). Deletions cut 6 bases from V and 3 bases from J, with 12 bases between. The CDR3 runs to 14 residues. CDR1 and CDR2 (germline): MGHRA, YSYEKL. CDR3 residues: CASRHTDSYNEQFF. CDR3 in DNA: TGCGCCAGCAGACATACTGACAGCTACAATGAGCAGTTCTTC.

The J gene is TRBJ1-1, the V gene TRBV11-3, with D uncertain. CDR3 length equals 13 residues. V was shortened by 5 bases and J by 3 bases, with 10 bases between the two germline ends. The germline CDR1 and CDR2 sequences are SGHNT and YENEEA. The CDR3 loop is CASSRAVDTEAFF. DNA for the CDR3: TGTGCCAGCAGCCGCGCGGTGGACACTGAAGCTTTCTTT.

This clonotype was counted ten times or more. V gene TRBV7-2 combines with J gene TRBJ2-4; D perhaps matches TRBD2 (5 bases). Trimming took off 4 bases at V and 5 bases at J, with 9 bases between the two ends. Germline loops: CDR1 SGHTA, CDR2 FQGNSA. The CDR3 runs 13 residues. The CDR3 sequence: CASSWGVENIQYF. As DNA, the CDR3 is TGTGCCAGCAGCTGGGGAGTCGAAAACATTCAGTACTTC.

This clonotype occurred many times. The rearrangement uses TRBV12-3 or TRBV12-4 and TRBJ1-5; D gene unclear. V gave up 3 bases and J gave up 11 bases, with 17 bases separating them. The CDR3 is made up of 14 amino acids. The CDR3 here is CASSFLAELRTQHF. The CDR3 coding sequence is TGTGCCAGCAGTTTCTTGGCCGAGCTCCGTACCCAGCATTTT.

There are a few counts of this clonotype. This chain joins TRBV20-1 and TRBJ2-3; TRBD2 matches 10 bases. CDR3 length: 13 amino acids. V gave up 5 bases and J gave up 4 bases; unmatched junction bases: 3. Germline V lookup: CDR1 DFQATT, CDR2 SNEGSKA (reference sequence). CDR3 DNA: TGCAGTGCTGGGACTAGCGCTCCAGATACGCAGTATTTT. Its translation is CSAGTSAPDTQYF.

This clonotype was found many times. The chain joins TRBV5-1 to TRBJ1-2, with D hard to call. V lost 1 base, J lost 6 bases, and 7 bases lay in between. Germline V gives CDR1 SGHRS, CDR2 YFSETQ. The CDR3 extends over 12 amino acids. DNA of the CDR3: TGCGCCAGCAGCTTGCGGGATGATGGCTACACCTTC. This encodes CASSLRDDGYTF.

The gene calls are TRBV7-2 and TRBJ2-3; D is ambiguous. Between the trimmed V and J ends, which lost 4 bases and 13 bases, there was a span of 12 bases. From germline, CDR1 is SGHTA and CDR2 FQGNSA. CDR3 length: 11 residues. The CDR3, as DNA: TGTGCCAGCAGCTCACAACAGCTAGAGTATTTT. Its translation: CASSSQQLEYF.

This clonotype was seen a handful of times. This rearrangement joins TRBV3-1 to TRBJ2-2; D unresolved. With 5 bases removed from V and 7 bases from J, the gap between germline ends came to 11 bases. The CDR3 is made up of 13 amino acids. The germline V gene has CDR1 LGHDT and CDR2 YNNKEL (reference sequence). This CDR3 is CASSTTPGGELFF. CDR3 coding DNA: TGTGCCAGCAGCACGACCCCTGGCGGGGAGCTGTTTTTT.

V is TRBV6-2 or TRBV6-3 and J is TRBJ2-1, with a possible D match to TRBD1 (6 bases). The CDR3 covers 15 residues. Trimming stripped 10 bases from V and 6 bases from J, with 22 bases between. Germline lookup yields CDR1 MNHEY and CDR2 SVGEGT. Written as DNA, the CDR3 is TGTGCCACCAACCGACAGGCCTCGGGTCTCAATGAGCAGTTCTTC. Encoded protein: CATNRQASGLNEQFF.

This clonotype has a handful of counts. The rearrangement uses TRBV6-2 or TRBV6-3 and TRBJ2-2, with TRBD1 matching over 9 bases. Germline values: CDR1 MNHEY, CDR2 SVGEGT. After removal of 3 bases from V and 6 bases from J, the junction contained 5 bases not matched to a gene. The CDR3 is 15 amino acids. This CDR3 reads CASSYRDRVAGELFF. In DNA, the CDR3 is TGTGCCAGCAGTTATCGGGACAGGGTCGCCGGGGAGCTGTTTTTT.

This chain joins TRBV10-3 and TRBJ2-5; D perhaps matches TRBD1 (6 bases). The V gene's germline CDR1 is ENHRY and CDR2 SYGVKD. Trimming removed 5 bases at V and 1 base at J, with 17 bases between. The CDR3 sequence is 16 residues long. CDR3 region: CAISHTKQGPQETQYF. Written as DNA, the CDR3 is TGTGCCATCAGTCACACGAAACAGGGACCCCAAGAGACCCAGTACTTC.